The source of this T cell receptor (beta chain) is a study of T cell changes during pregnancy in multiple sclerosis. The CDR3 covers 22 residues. From germline, CDR1 is SGHDN and CDR2 FVKESK. J was trimmed by 1 base and V by 5 bases; bases with no gene match: 21. Clones were sequenced by immunoSEQ multiplex PCR, and TCRdb holds only the in-frame ones, with some missing. This table has tens of thousands of clones, 93% appearing once. This receptor was taken from a female donor with multiple sclerosis, enrolled in a pregnancy study. The chain employs TRBV14 and TRBJ2-5, with 14 bases matching TRBD2. The source was peripheral blood, collected in the second trimester of pregnancy. DNA for the CDR3: TGTGCCAGCAGCAAAAGCCCAGGACTAGCGGGGGGACTCCCTTACCGCCAAGAGACCCAGTACTTC. Translation gives CASSKSPGLAGGLPYRQETQYF.